This entry describes one TCR beta chain. This sample was taken from a study of T-cell memory formation after mild COVID-19. A single record per CDR3 protein comes from TCRdb applying MiXCR to the 5' RACE reads. The sample lists some 260,000 distinct CDR3 sequences, 16% occurring once. Per the germline V gene, CDR1 is DFQATT and CDR2 is SNEGSKA (reference sequence). This CDR3 is built from 14 residues. The V gene end was trimmed by 1 base and the J gene end by 6 bases; junction bases not matched to a gene: 2. The receptor was isolated from a man aged 18-30 years who had mild COVID-19 (a few samples of this study predate the infection). Cell type and time point are not known. This rearrangement joins TRBV20-1 to TRBJ1-4; 10 positions agree with TRBD1. The material sequenced was PBMCs or a T cell subset sorted from them (not recorded which). CDR3 nucleotides: TGCAGTGCTAGAGGGACAGGGGGTTATGAAAAACTGTTTTTT. Protein: CSARGTGGYEKLFF.